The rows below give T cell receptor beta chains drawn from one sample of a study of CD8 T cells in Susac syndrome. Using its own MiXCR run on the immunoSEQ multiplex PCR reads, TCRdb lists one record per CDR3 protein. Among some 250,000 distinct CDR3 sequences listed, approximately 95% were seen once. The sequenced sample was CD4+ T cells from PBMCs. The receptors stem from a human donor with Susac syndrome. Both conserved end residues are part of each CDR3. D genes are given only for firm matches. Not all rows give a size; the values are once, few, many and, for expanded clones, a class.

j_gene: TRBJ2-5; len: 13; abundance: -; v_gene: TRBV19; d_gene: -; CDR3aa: CASSMQGRETQYF; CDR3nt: TGTGCCAGTAGTATGCAGGGACGAGAGACCCAGTACTTC
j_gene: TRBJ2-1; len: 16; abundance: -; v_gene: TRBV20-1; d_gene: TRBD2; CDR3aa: CSARDLRGSPHNEQFF; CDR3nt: TGCAGTGCTAGAGATCTCCGCGGGAGCCCCCACAATGAGCAGTTCTTC
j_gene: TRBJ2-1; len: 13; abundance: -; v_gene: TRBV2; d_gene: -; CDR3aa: CASSLRDQGEQFF; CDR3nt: TGTGCCAGCAGCCTCCGGGACCAAGGGGAGCAGTTCTTC
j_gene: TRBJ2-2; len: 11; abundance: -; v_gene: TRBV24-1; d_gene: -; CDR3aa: CADWESGELFF; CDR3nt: TGTGCCGACTGGGAGTCCGGGGAGCTGTTTTTT
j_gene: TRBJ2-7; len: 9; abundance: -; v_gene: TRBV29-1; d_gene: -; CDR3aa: CSSKLGQYF; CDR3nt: TGCAGCTCAAAACTGGGGCAGTACTTC
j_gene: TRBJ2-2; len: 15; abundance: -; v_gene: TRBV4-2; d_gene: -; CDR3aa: CASSQEGLSTGELFF; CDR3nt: TGTGCCAGCAGCCAAGAGGGACTTTCCACCGGGGAGCTGTTTTTT
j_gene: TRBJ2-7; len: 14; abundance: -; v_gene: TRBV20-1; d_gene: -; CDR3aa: CSAISGTQSYEQYF; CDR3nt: TGCAGTGCTATATCCGGGACACAATCCTACGAGCAGTACTTC
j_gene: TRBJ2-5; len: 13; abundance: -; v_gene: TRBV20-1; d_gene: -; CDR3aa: CSARDPNQETQYF; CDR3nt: TGCAGTGCTAGAGATCCCAACCAAGAGACCCAGTACTTC
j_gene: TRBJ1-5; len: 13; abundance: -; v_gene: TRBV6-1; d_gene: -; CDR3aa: CASSESLNQPQHF; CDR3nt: TGTGCCAGCAGTGAATCCCTGAATCAGCCCCAGCATTTT
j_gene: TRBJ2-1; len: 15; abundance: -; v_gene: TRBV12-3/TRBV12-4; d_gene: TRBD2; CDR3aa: CASSAAASGSGEQFF; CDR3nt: TGTGCCAGCAGCGCCGCGGCTAGCGGGAGTGGTGAGCAGTTCTTC
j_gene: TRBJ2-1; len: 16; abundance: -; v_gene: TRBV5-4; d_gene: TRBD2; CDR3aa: CASSQDLSGSYNEQFF; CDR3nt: TGTGCCAGCAGCCAGGATCTCAGCGGGAGCTACAATGAGCAGTTCTTC
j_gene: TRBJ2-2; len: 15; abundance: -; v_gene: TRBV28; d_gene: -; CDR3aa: CASNKDTTYTGELFF; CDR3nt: TGTGCCAGCAACAAGGACACAACATACACCGGGGAGCTGTTTTTT
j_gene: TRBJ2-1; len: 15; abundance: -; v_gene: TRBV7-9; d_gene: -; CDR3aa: CASSLIPGPNNEQFF; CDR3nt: TGTGCCAGCAGCTTAATCCCGGGACCTAACAATGAGCAGTTCTTC
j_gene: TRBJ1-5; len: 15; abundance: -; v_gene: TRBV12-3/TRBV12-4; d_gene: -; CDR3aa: CASNTATGGNQPQHF; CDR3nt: TGTGCCAGCAATACCGCAACGGGCGGCAATCAGCCCCAGCATTTT
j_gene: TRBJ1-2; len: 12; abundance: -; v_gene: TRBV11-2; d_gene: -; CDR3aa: CASSLGMAGYTF; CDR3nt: TGTGCCAGCAGCTTAGGTATGGCTGGCTACACCTTC
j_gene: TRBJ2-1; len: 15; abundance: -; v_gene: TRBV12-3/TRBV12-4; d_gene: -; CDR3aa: CASRRTGLTYNEQFF; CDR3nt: TGTGCCAGCCGACGAACAGGGCTCACCTACAATGAGCAGTTCTTC
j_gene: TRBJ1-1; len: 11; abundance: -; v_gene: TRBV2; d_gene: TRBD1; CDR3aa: CASSSRGGAFF; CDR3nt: TGTGCCAGCAGCAGCAGGGGGGGAGCTTTCTTT
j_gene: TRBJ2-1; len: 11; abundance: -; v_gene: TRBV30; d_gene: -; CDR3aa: CAWRQAWEQFF; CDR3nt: TGTGCCTGGAGACAGGCGTGGGAGCAGTTCTTC
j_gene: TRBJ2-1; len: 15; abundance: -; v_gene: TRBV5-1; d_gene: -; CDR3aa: CASGLQTRWATEQFF; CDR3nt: TGCGCCAGCGGATTACAGACTAGGTGGGCGACTGAGCAGTTCTTC
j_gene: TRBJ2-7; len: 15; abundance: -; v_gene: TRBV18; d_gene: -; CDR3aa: CASSPATGTRYEQYF; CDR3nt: TGTGCCAGCTCACCCGCAACCGGGACCCGGTACGAGCAGTACTTC
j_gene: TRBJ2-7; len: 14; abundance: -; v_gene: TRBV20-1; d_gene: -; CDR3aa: CSARDARPTYEQYF; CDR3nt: TGCAGTGCTAGAGATGCCAGACCCACCTACGAGCAGTACTTC
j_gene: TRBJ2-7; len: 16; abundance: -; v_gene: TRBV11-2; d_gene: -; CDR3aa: CASSRVSRYHSYEQYF; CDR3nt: TGTGCCAGCAGCAGAGTGTCACGGTATCACTCCTACGAGCAGTACTTC
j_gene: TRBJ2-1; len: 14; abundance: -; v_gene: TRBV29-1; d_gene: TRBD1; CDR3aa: CSGTGTGANNEQFF; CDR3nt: TGCAGCGGAACCGGGACAGGGGCAAACAATGAGCAGTTCTTC
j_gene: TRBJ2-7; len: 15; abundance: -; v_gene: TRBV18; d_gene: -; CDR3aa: CASSPPGGYSYEQYF; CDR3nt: TGTGCCAGCTCACCACCCGGCGGATACTCCTACGAGCAGTACTTC
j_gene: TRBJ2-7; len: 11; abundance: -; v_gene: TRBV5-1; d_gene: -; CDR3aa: CASSRWNEQYF; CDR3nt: TGCGCCAGCAGCCGGTGGAACGAGCAGTACTTC
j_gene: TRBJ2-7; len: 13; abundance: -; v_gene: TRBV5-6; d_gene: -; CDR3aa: CASSHPNRGEQYF; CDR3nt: TGTGCCAGCAGCCATCCAAATCGGGGCGAGCAGTACTTC
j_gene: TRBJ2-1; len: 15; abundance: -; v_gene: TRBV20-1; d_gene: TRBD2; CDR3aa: CSARHGGRIRDEQFF; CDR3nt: TGCAGTGCTAGACACGGCGGGAGGATCAGGGATGAGCAGTTCTTC
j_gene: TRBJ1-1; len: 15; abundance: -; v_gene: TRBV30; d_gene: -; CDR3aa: CAWSVIDRLTTEAFF; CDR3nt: TGTGCCTGGAGTGTAATCGACCGGCTGACCACTGAAGCTTTCTTT
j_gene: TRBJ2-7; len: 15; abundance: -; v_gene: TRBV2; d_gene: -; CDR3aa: CASKARGHQSYEQYF; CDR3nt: TGTGCCAGCAAAGCCCGGGGGCATCAATCCTACGAGCAGTACTTC
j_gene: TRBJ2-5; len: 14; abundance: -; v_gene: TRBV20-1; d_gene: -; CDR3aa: CSTNPWAPPETQYF; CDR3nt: TGCAGTACTAATCCCTGGGCTCCCCCGGAGACCCAGTACTTC
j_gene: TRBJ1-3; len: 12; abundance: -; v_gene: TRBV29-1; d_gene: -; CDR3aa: CTCWGLGNTIYF; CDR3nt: TGCACCTGTTGGGGACTTGGAAACACCATATATTTT
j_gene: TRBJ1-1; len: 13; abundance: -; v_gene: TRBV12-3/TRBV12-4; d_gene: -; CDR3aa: CASSRSGRPEAFF; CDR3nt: TGTGCCAGCAGCAGATCAGGACGACCTGAAGCTTTCTTT
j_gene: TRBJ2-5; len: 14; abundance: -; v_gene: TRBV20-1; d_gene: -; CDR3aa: CSARDRRGWETQYF; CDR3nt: TGCAGTGCTAGAGATAGGCGGGGTTGGGAGACCCAGTACTTC
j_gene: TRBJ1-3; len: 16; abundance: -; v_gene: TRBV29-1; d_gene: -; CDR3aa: CSVEDRLRAGGNTIYF; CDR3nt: TGCAGCGTTGAAGATCGTTTGAGGGCGGGTGGAAACACCATATATTTT
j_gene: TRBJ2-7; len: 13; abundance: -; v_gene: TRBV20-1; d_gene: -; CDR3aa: CSARDFVGYEQYF; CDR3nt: TGCAGTGCTAGAGATTTTGTGGGGTACGAGCAGTACTTC
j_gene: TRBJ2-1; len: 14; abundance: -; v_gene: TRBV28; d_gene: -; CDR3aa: CASSKGQFNNEQFF; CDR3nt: TGTGCCAGCAGCAAAGGACAGTTTAACAATGAGCAGTTCTTC
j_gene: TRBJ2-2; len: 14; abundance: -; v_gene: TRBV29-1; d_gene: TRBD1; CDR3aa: CSVGTGQMTGELFF; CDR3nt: TGCAGCGTGGGGACGGGACAGATGACCGGGGAGCTGTTTTTT
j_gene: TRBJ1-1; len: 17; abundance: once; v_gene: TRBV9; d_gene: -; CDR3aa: CASSVGGERIMNTEAFF; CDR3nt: TGTGCCAGCAGCGTAGGAGGGGAGAGGATCATGAACACTGAAGCTTTCTTT
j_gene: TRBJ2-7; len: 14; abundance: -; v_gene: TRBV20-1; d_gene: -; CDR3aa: CSARRGGGPYEQYF; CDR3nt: TGCAGTGCTAGAAGGGGGGGAGGCCCCTACGAGCAGTACTTC
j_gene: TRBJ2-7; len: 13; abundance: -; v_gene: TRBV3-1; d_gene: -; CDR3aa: CASSQDRTSGQYF; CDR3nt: TGTGCCAGCAGCCAAGATCGGACTTCCGGGCAGTACTTC
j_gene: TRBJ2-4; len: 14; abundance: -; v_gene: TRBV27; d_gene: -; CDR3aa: CASSLQGLDDIQYF; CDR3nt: TGTGCCAGCAGTTTACAGGGGCTTGATGACATTCAGTACTTC
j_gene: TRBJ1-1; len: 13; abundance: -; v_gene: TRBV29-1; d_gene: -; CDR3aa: CSVPSSGNTEAFF; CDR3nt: TGCAGCGTCCCATCGTCGGGGAACACTGAAGCTTTCTTT
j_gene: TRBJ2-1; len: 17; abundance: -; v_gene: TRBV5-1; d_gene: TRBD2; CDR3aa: CASSSLRGSGRANEQFF; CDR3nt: TGCGCCAGCAGCTCCCTCCGGGGTAGCGGGAGGGCCAATGAGCAGTTCTTC
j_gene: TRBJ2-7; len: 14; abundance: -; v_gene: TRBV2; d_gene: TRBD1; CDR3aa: CASRQGPSSYEQYF; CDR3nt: TGTGCCAGCAGACAGGGGCCCTCATCCTACGAGCAGTACTTC
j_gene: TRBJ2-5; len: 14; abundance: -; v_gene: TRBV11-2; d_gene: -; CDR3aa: CASSLSFAQETQYF; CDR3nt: TGTGCCAGCAGCCTATCATTCGCCCAAGAGACCCAGTACTTC
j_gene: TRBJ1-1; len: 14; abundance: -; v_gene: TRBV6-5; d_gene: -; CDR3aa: CASSYSQGYTEAFF; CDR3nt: TGTGCCAGCAGTTACTCTCAGGGTTACACTGAAGCTTTCTTT
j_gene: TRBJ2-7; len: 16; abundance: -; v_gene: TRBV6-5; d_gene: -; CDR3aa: CASSYSLQPLSYEQYF; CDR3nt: TGTGCCAGCAGTTACTCGCTTCAGCCCCTCTCCTACGAGCAGTACTTC
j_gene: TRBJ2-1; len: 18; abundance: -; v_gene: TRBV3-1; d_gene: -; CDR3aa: CASSQVLPRQISYNEQFF; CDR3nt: TGTGCCAGCAGCCAAGTCCTCCCCCGACAGATCTCCTACAATGAGCAGTTCTTC
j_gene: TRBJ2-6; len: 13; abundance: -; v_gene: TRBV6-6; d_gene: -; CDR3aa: CASSPAEANVLTF; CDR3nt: TGTGCCAGCTCCCCCGCAGAGGCCAACGTCCTGACTTTC
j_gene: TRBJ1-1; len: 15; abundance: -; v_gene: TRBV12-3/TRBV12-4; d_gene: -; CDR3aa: CASSLTGLPEVEAFF; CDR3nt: TGTGCCAGCAGTTTAACGGGCCTACCGGAGGTTGAAGCTTTCTTT
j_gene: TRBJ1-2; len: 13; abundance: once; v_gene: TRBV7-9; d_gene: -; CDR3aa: CASSFAQTRGYTF; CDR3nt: TGTGCCAGCAGCTTTGCCCAGACTCGAGGCTACACCTTC
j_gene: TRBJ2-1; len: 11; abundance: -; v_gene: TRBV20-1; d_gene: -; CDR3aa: CSASRGSEQFF; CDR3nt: TGCAGTGCTAGCCGGGGATCTGAGCAGTTCTTC
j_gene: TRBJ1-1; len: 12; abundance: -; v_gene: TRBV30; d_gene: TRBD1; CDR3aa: CAWSPEGAAAFF; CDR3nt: TGTGCCTGGTCTCCAGAGGGGGCTGCAGCTTTCTTT
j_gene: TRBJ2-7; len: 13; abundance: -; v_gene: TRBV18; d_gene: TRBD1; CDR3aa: CASSQGQVYEQYF; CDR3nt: TGTGCCAGCTCACAGGGACAGGTGTACGAGCAGTACTTC
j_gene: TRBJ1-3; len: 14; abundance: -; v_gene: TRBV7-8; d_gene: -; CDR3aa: CASSLYQESNTIYF; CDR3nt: TGTGCCAGCAGCTTATACCAGGAATCAAACACCATATATTTT
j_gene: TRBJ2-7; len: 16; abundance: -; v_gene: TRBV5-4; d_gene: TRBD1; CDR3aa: CASSLDRELSYGRQYF; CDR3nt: TGTGCCAGCAGCCTCGACAGGGAGTTATCCTACGGACGGCAGTACTTC
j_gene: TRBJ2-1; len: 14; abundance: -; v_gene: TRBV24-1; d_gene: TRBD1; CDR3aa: CATEPGQGRNEQFF; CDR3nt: TGTGCCACCGAACCGGGACAGGGCCGCAATGAGCAGTTCTTC